This entry concerns a single TCR beta chain. No antigen is known for it. The data originate from a study of cytomegalovirus exposure and HLA in healthy donors. Whole-study context: Early released data comprised 80 million to 100 million unique TCRs from HLA-typed donors.

This PCR relied on a set of 60 Vbeta primers and 13 Jbeta primers. Clones were read by immunoSEQ multiplex PCR, and TCRdb kept only the in-frame ones, dropping some. Counted here are about 190,000 clones, 73% occurring once; the ten biggest clones make up 1.8%. Germline assignment: CDR1 MDHEN and CDR2 SYDVKM. The V end was cut by 4 bases, the J end by 6 bases, with 9 bases between. The CDR3 covers 12 residues. General observations from the study: Most subjects had HLA-A and HLA-B alleles reportedly predicted accurately by TCR beta sequences. TCR beta sequences numbering 16,951 were associated with HLA alleles at 0.05 false discovery rate in a later analysis. A few CMV-associated chains proved CMV antigen-specific in vitro.

V gene TRBV28 combines with J gene TRBJ1-2, with D possibly TRBD1 on 5 matching bases. Sequencing input: PBMCs. This TCR was recovered from a woman in her twenties or thirties in good health and CMV-seronegative. CDR3 sequence reads: CASSSGTHGYTF. DNA of the CDR3: TGTGCCAGCAGTTCCGGGACTCATGGCTACACCTTC.